Listed below are T cell receptor beta chains from one sample, sequenced in a study of blood T cells in healthy people across ages. From the 5' RACE reads, TCRdb called clonotypes with MiXCR, one entry per CDR3 protein. The repertoire holds some 800,000 distinct CDR3 sequences, around two fifths seen once, with about 21% in the top ten. Specimen: blood. These receptors were taken from a man in his sixties in good health. CDR3s include the opening cysteine and the closing phenylalanine or tryptophan. Each record gives: CDR3 protein, CDR3 DNA, V gene, J gene, clone size, D gene. A D gene is named only where the DNA matches it firmly. Part of the rows lack a size; the others show once, few, many or a class for expanded clones.

CDR3: CASSPTGGETPLHF
DNA: TGTGCCAGCTCACCAACAGGGGGCGAGACACCCCTCCACTTT
V: TRBV18
J: TRBJ1-6
size: .
D: TRBD1

CDR3: CSVGEQGHGYTF
DNA: TGCAGCGTCGGGGAGCAGGGCCATGGCTACACCTTC
V: TRBV29-1
J: TRBJ1-2
size: .
D: .

CDR3: CASSLKAGHEQYF
DNA: TGTGCCAGCAGCTTAAAAGCCGGCCACGAGCAGTACTTC
V: TRBV7-2
J: TRBJ2-7
size: .
D: .

CDR3: CSVEDLHGQGVNIQYF
DNA: TGCAGCGTTGAAGATCTTCACGGACAGGGTGTAAACATTCAGTACTTC
V: TRBV29-1
J: TRBJ2-4
size: .
D: TRBD1

CDR3: CASSSTDRAGETQYF
DNA: TGCGCCAGCAGCTCCACCGACAGGGCTGGAGAGACCCAGTACTTC
V: TRBV5-1
J: TRBJ2-5
size: .
D: TRBD1

CDR3: CASSRGQGSGANVLTF
DNA: TGCGCCAGCAGCCGAGGACAGGGATCTGGGGCCAACGTCCTGACTTTC
V: TRBV5-1
J: TRBJ2-6
size: many
D: TRBD1

CDR3: CASRPRDSGELFF
DNA: TGCGCCAGCAGACCGAGGGACTCCGGGGAGCTGTTTTTT
V: TRBV5-1
J: TRBJ2-2
size: few
D: .

CDR3: CATSARTGTAFF
DNA: TGTGCCACCAGCGCTCGGACAGGGACCGCTTTCTTT
V: TRBV15
J: TRBJ1-1
size: few
D: TRBD1

CDR3: CATSSPWSLDTQYF
DNA: TGTGCCACCAGCAGCCCCTGGTCGCTTGATACGCAGTATTTT
V: TRBV15
J: TRBJ2-3
size: .
D: .

CDR3: CASSLERRGGEQFF
DNA: TGTGCTAGCAGCTTAGAGAGACGGGGGGGCGAGCAGTTCTTC
V: TRBV7-7
J: TRBJ2-1
size: .
D: TRBD2

CDR3: CASSSWYQETQYF
DNA: TGTGCCAGCAGCTCTTGGTACCAAGAGACCCAGTACTTC
V: TRBV7-2
J: TRBJ2-5
size: many
D: .

CDR3: CASRDAGRSKTQYF
DNA: TGTGCCAGCAGAGACGCAGGGAGGTCGAAGACCCAGTACTTC
V: TRBV6-2/TRBV6-3
J: TRBJ2-5
size: .
D: .

CDR3: CASSRQEFGGYTF
DNA: TGCGCCAGCAGTCGCCAGGAGTTTGGTGGCTACACCTTC
V: TRBV5-1
J: TRBJ1-2
size: few
D: .

CDR3: CASSSTRTGGNEQFF
DNA: TGCGCCAGCAGCTCGACCCGGACAGGGGGCAATGAGCAGTTCTTC
V: TRBV5-1
J: TRBJ2-1
size: .
D: TRBD1

CDR3: CASSYILAGGRETQYF
DNA: TGTGCCAGCAGTTACATCCTAGCGGGGGGGCGTGAGACCCAGTACTTC
V: TRBV6-6
J: TRBJ2-5
size: .
D: TRBD2

CDR3: CTSSAGISYEQYF
DNA: TGTACCAGCAGCGCCGGGATCTCCTACGAGCAGTACTTC
V: TRBV7-2
J: TRBJ2-7
size: .
D: .

CDR3: CASSRKDDATNEKLFF
DNA: TGTGCCAGCAGCAGAAAGGACGACGCAACTAATGAAAAACTGTTTTTT
V: TRBV5-5
J: TRBJ1-4
size: many
D: .

CDR3: CASSQDRSLDEQYF
DNA: TGCGCCAGCAGCCAAGATCGGAGCCTGGACGAGCAGTACTTC
V: TRBV4-3
J: TRBJ2-7
size: .
D: .

CDR3: CASAAGLNEQFF
DNA: TGTGCCAGCGCCGCGGGTCTCAATGAGCAGTTCTTC
V: TRBV7-3
J: TRBJ2-1
size: .
D: .

CDR3: CASRPTITPGANVLTF
DNA: TGTGCCAGCAGACCCACAATAACCCCTGGGGCCAACGTCCTGACTTTC
V: TRBV6-5
J: TRBJ2-6
size: .
D: .

CDR3: CASSDPSGTEAFF
DNA: TGCGCCAGCAGCGACCCTTCGGGCACTGAAGCTTTCTTT
V: TRBV5-1
J: TRBJ1-1
size: .
D: .

CDR3: CASSVEQEGQPQHF
DNA: TGTGCCAGCAGCGTGGAGCAGGAGGGTCAGCCCCAGCATTTT
V: TRBV9
J: TRBJ1-5
size: .
D: .

CDR3: CASSLDRLSPLHF
DNA: TGTGCCAGCAGCTTAGATAGACTTTCACCCCTCCACTTT
V: TRBV11-3
J: TRBJ1-6
size: .
D: .

CDR3: CASSRSGTFPSGDTQYF
DNA: TGCGCCAGCAGCCGGAGCGGGACATTCCCCTCCGGAGATACGCAGTATTTT
V: TRBV4-1
J: TRBJ2-3
size: few
D: .

CDR3: CASSPGTEAFF
DNA: TGTGCCAGCAGCCCAGGCACTGAAGCTTTCTTT
V: TRBV11-3
J: TRBJ1-1
size: many
D: .

CDR3: CSASGPWGEQYF
DNA: TGCAGTGCTTCCGGGCCCTGGGGCGAGCAGTACTTC
V: TRBV20-1
J: TRBJ2-7
size: few
D: .

CDR3: CASSPGVAGGTEAFF
DNA: TGTGCCAGCAGTCCGGGGGTGGCGGGAGGCACTGAAGCTTTCTTT
V: TRBV12-3/TRBV12-4
J: TRBJ1-1
size: .
D: .

CDR3: CASNFAGGDNEQFF
DNA: TGCGCCAGCAACTTTGCGGGGGGAGACAATGAGCAGTTCTTC
V: TRBV5-1
J: TRBJ2-1
size: .
D: TRBD2

CDR3: CTSSQPGLAGNNEQFF
DNA: TGTACCAGCAGCCAGCCGGGACTAGCGGGAAACAATGAGCAGTTCTTC
V: TRBV16
J: TRBJ2-1
size: .
D: TRBD2

CDR3: CASSFSTTNSPLHF
DNA: TGTGCCAGCAGCTTTAGCACCACTAATTCACCCCTCCACTTT
V: TRBV5-6
J: TRBJ1-6
size: .
D: .

CDR3: CASRLRSIPPQDTQYF
DNA: TGTGCCAGCAGACTCCGAAGCATCCCCCCCCAAGATACGCAGTATTTT
V: TRBV6-2/TRBV6-3
J: TRBJ2-3
size: .
D: .

CDR3: CASSPRDRGYERYF
DNA: TGTGCCAGCAGCCCCCGGGACAGGGGTTACGAGCGGTACTTC
V: TRBV4-2
J: TRBJ2-7
size: few
D: TRBD1

CDR3: CASWGGPTGYQPQHF
DNA: TGTGCCAGCTGGGGCGGCCCCACGGGCTATCAGCCCCAGCATTTT
V: TRBV6-2/TRBV6-3
J: TRBJ1-5
size: .
D: .

CDR3: CASSTDFGWGVRYGYTF
DNA: TGTGCCAGCAGCACCGACTTTGGCTGGGGAGTACGCTATGGCTACACCTTC
V: TRBV9
J: TRBJ1-2
size: .
D: .